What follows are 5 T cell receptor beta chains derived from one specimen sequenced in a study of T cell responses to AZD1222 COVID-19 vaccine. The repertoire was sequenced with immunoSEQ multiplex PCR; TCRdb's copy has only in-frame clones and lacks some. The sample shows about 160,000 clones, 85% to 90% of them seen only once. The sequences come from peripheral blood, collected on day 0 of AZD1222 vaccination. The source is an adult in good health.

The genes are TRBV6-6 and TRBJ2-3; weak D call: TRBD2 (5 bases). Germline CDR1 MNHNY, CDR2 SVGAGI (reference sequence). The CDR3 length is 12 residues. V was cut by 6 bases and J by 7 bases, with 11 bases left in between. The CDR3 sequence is CASSLSGNTQYF. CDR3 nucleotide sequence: TGTGCCAGCAGCCTCTCGGGAAATACGCAGTATTTT.

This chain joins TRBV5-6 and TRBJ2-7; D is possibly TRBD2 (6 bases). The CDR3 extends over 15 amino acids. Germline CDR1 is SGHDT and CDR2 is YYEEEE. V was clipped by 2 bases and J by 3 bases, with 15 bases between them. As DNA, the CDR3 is TGTGCCAGCAGCTTAGGGGCGCGGGGTAGCTACGAGCAGTACTTC. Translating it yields CASSLGARGSYEQYF.

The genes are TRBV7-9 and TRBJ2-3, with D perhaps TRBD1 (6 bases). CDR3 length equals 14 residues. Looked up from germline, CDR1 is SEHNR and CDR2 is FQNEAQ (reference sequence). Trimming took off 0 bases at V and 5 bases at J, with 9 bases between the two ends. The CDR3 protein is CASSLARGEDTQYF. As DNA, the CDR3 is TGTGCCAGCAGCTTAGCCAGGGGAGAAGATACGCAGTATTTT.

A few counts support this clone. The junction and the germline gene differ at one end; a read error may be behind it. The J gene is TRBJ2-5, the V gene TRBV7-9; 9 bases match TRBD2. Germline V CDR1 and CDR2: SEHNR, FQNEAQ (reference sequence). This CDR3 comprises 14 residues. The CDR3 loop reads CASSLAITSGGSDF. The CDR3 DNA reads TGTGCCAGCAGCTTAGCTATAACGAGCGGGGGGTCCGACTTC.

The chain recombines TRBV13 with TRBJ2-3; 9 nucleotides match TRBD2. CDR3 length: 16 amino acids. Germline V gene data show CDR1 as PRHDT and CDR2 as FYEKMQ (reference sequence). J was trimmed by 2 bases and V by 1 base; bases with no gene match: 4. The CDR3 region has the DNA TGTGCCAGCAGCTTAGCGGCGGGGGGGACCACAGATACGCAGTATTTT. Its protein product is CASSLAAGGTTDTQYF.